This T cell receptor beta chain was observed in a study of graft-versus-host responses after intestinal transplantation. Measured with immunoSEQ multiplex PCR; TCRdb has only the in-frame clones, and not every one. Seen here are more than 100,000 clones, over 85% observed once, and the top ten hold roughly 0.11%. This clone turned up a few times. Its antigen is undetermined. The CDR3 has 14 residues. J gave up 6 bases and V 2 bases, and 1 base lay outside the gene matches. CDR1 and CDR2 from the germline V gene are SEHNR and FQNEAQ (reference sequence). Study-wide results and limits: The recipient marrow held GvH clones, and some of them showed up first in ileum or blood.

This sequence was found in a human donor who received an intestinal transplant. This sample comprised unstimulated CD4+ T cells sorted from spleen or lymph node cells, obtained before intestinal transplant. This sequence joins TRBV7-9 and TRBJ2-2; TRBD1 aligns across 9 bases. The CDR3, as DNA: TGTGCCAGCAGCTTAACAGGGGGCCCCGGGGAGCTGTTTTTT. This gives the protein CASSLTGGPGELFF.